These T cell receptor beta chains were read from a single sample in a study of blood T cell repertoires in COVID-19. Only in-frame clones appear in the TCRdb table, and some are missing; sequencing was by immunoSEQ multiplex PCR. The sample contains about 360,000 clones, around 87% of which appear only once. Material: PBMCs or T cells enriched from blood (not recorded which). Source of these receptors: a man aged 40-55 years in a cohort exposed to, infected with or recovered from COVID-19 (not recorded which). CDR3s include the opening cysteine and the closing phenylalanine or tryptophan. Each record gives: V gene, J gene, D gene, clone size, CDR3 protein, CDR3 DNA. A D gene is named only where the DNA matches it firmly. Not every row has a clone size; where given, it reads once, few, many or a size class.

TRBV9	TRBJ1-2	NA	NA	CAPNADSGHHYGYTF	TGTGCCCCTAACGCCGATTCGGGACACCACTATGGCTACACCTTC
TRBV28	TRBJ2-3	TRBD2	NA	CASRGTSSTDTQYF	TGTGCCAGCAGGGGGACTAGCAGCACAGATACGCAGTATTTT
TRBV11-2	TRBJ1-1	NA	once	CASSMDRNTEAFF	TGTGCCAGCAGCATGGACAGAAACACTGAAGCTTTCTTT
TRBV7-9	TRBJ2-5	TRBD2	NA	CASSPIAGVAQETQYF	TGTGCCAGCAGCCCCATAGCGGGAGTGGCCCAAGAGACCCAGTACTTC
TRBV7-9	TRBJ2-7	NA	once	CAGGDIPYEQYF	TGTGCTGGGGGGGACATCCCCTACGAGCAGTACTTC
TRBV4-2	TRBJ2-3	TRBD2	NA	CASSLDSGRILTDTQYF	TGTGCCAGCAGCCTTGACAGCGGGAGGATTCTCACAGATACGCAGTATTTT
TRBV3-1/TRBV3-2	TRBJ1-2	TRBD1	NA	CASSQLHAGTGALGGYTF	TGTGCCAGCAGCCAACTCCACGCCGGAACAGGGGCCTTAGGTGGCTACACCTTC
TRBV2	TRBJ2-1	TRBD2	NA	CASRRAGGPYNEQFF	TGTGCCAGCAGAAGAGCGGGAGGTCCCTACAATGAGCAGTTCTTC
TRBV6-5	TRBJ1-4	NA	once	CASSSLGSNEKLFF	TGTGCCAGCAGTTCCCTAGGTTCTAATGAAAAACTGTTTTTT
TRBV3-1/TRBV3-2	TRBJ1-5	NA	NA	CASSQYINEPQHF	TGTGCCAGCAGCCAATACATCAACGAGCCCCAGCATTTT
TRBV15	TRBJ2-3	NA	NA	CATSTPGGTQYF	TGTGCCACCAGCACCCCAGGTGGTACGCAGTATTTT
TRBV28	TRBJ1-2	NA	NA	CASQVGLWGYTF	TGTGCCAGCCAGGTCGGCCTATGGGGCTACACCTTC
TRBV7-9	TRBJ2-7	TRBD1	NA	CASRPITGTGRSEQYF	TGTGCCAGCAGACCGATAACCGGGACAGGGAGGTCCGAGCAGTACTTC
TRBV12-2	TRBJ1-5	NA	NA	CASRLITPGRVDYGNQPQHF	TGTGCAAGTCGCTTAATCACGCCTGGCAGGGTGGACTATGGCAATCAGCCCCAGCATTTT
TRBV7-9	TRBJ2-3	NA	NA	CASSYEGTDTQYF	TGTGCCAGCAGCTATGAGGGTACAGATACGCAGTATTTT
TRBV5-1	TRBJ2-7	NA	NA	CASSRGDEALYEQYF	TGCGCCAGCAGCCGCGGGGATGAGGCCCTATACGAGCAGTACTTC
TRBV7-9	TRBJ1-4	NA	NA	CASSLAGGKLFF	TGTGCCAGCAGCTTAGCGGGGGGGAAACTGTTTTTT
TRBV5-1	TRBJ1-4	NA	NA	CASSLAGSSNEKLFF	TGCGCCAGCAGCTTGGCGGGGTCTTCTAATGAAAAACTGTTTTTT
TRBV11-2	TRBJ2-1	TRBD2	NA	CASSLPLLAGDDEQFF	TGTGCCAGCAGCTTACCCTTACTAGCGGGAGATGATGAGCAGTTCTTC
TRBV6-5	TRBJ1-5	TRBD1	NA	CATKTGGDQPQHF	TGTGCCACCAAGACAGGGGGGGATCAGCCCCAGCATTTT
TRBV30	TRBJ2-7	NA	NA	CAWSVGQPGAYEQYF	TGTGCCTGGAGTGTAGGACAGCCTGGGGCCTACGAGCAGTACTTC
TRBV7-9	TRBJ1-3	NA	NA	CASSLAFRVSGNTIYF	TGTGCCAGCAGCTTAGCGTTTAGAGTTTCGGGAAACACCATATATTTT
TRBV7-5	TRBJ2-4	NA	NA	CVRSLGCSGRPLAKNIQYF	TGTGTCAGAAGCTTAGGTTGTAGCGGGAGACCTCTAGCCAAAAACATTCAGTACTTC
TRBV2	TRBJ1-2	TRBD1	NA	CASRTGGYGYTF	TGTGCCAGCAGAACAGGGGGCTATGGCTACACCTTC
TRBV6-5	TRBJ2-3	NA	NA	CASSYSIARYTQYF	TGTGCCAGCAGTTACTCGATAGCGAGGTATACGCAGTATTTT
TRBV30	TRBJ2-5	TRBD2	NA	CAWSGTSGRWETQYF	TGTGCCTGGAGTGGAACTAGCGGGAGGTGGGAGACCCAGTACTTC
TRBV19	TRBJ2-2	NA	NA	CASSSRGNTGELFF	TGTGCCAGTAGTAGCAGGGGGAACACCGGGGAGCTGTTTTTT
TRBV27	TRBJ1-5	NA	NA	CASRVAGGGNQPQHF	TGTGCCAGCAGGGTAGCGGGTGGTGGCAATCAGCCCCAGCATTTT
TRBV7-8	TRBJ2-5	NA	NA	CASSYTVQETQYF	TGTGCCAGCAGCTACACAGTTCAAGAGACCCAGTACTTC
TRBV7-9	TRBJ2-5	TRBD2	NA	CASTRPGLAGVETQYF	TGTGCCAGCACGCGACCGGGACTAGCGGGAGTAGAGACCCAGTACTTC
TRBV18	TRBJ2-2	TRBD2	NA	CASSPGLAGGGELFF	TGTGCCAGCTCACCCGGACTAGCGGGAGGCGGGGAGCTGTTTTTT
TRBV5-6	TRBJ2-7	NA	NA	CASSLVGLVAYEQYF	TGTGCCAGCAGCTTGGTGGGACTGGTCGCCTACGAGCAGTACTTC
TRBV12-5	TRBJ1-3	NA	NA	CASGLALDSGNTIYF	TGTGCTAGTGGTTTGGCTCTTGACTCAGGAAACACCATATATTTT
TRBV3-1/TRBV3-2	TRBJ2-1	TRBD2	NA	CASSQRTGASGIFSSYNEQFF	TGTGCCAGCAGCCAACGCACAGGGGCTAGCGGGATATTTAGCTCCTACAATGAGCAGTTCTTC
TRBV30	TRBJ1-3	NA	NA	CAWSLTGRSGNTIYF	TGTGCCTGGAGTTTGACAGGACGCTCTGGAAACACCATATATTTT
TRBV28	TRBJ2-1	TRBD2	NA	CASSLLRESGNEQFF	TGTGCCAGCAGTTTACTGCGGGAGTCGGGCAATGAGCAGTTCTTC
TRBV2	TRBJ2-7	TRBD2	few	CAVATSGERSEQYF	TGTGCCGTTGCAACTAGCGGGGAGAGAAGTGAGCAGTACTTC
TRBV18	TRBJ1-4	NA	NA	CASSPPSREKLFF	TGTGCCAGCTCACCACCAAGTCGGGAAAAACTGTTTTTT
TRBV7-9	TRBJ2-7	TRBD1	NA	CASSLPGTELYEQYF	TGTGCCAGCAGCCTCCCGGGGACAGAATTGTACGAGCAGTACTTC
TRBV6-5	TRBJ1-4	TRBD1	NA	CASRTGFANEKLFF	TGTGCCAGCAGGACAGGGTTTGCTAATGAAAAACTGTTTTTT
TRBV9	TRBJ2-2	TRBD2	once	CASSVAGLAGVGRGATGELFF	TGTGCCAGCAGCGTAGCGGGGCTAGCGGGAGTCGGGCGAGGCGCCACCGGGGAGCTGTTTTTT
TRBV5-1	TRBJ2-5	NA	NA	CASSRTQETQYF	TGCGCCAGCAGCCGAACACAAGAGACCCAGTACTTC
TRBV5-1	TRBJ2-7	NA	NA	CATTDTNSYEQYF	TGCGCCACCACGGACACTAACTCCTACGAGCAGTACTTC
TRBV19	TRBJ2-6	TRBD1	NA	CASSITGQGSGANVLTF	TGTGCCAGTAGTATAACGGGACAGGGCTCTGGGGCCAACGTCCTGACTTTC
TRBV5-1	TRBJ2-1	TRBD1	NA	CASSLETGNSYNEQFF	TGCGCCAGCAGCTTGGAGACAGGGAATTCCTACAATGAGCAGTTCTTC